These T cell receptor beta chains were read from a single sample in a study of CD8 T cells in ankylosing spondylitis. TCRdb analysed the 5' RACE reads with MiXCR anew, one entry per CDR3 protein. The sample records approximately 140,000 distinct CDR3 sequences, roughly 17% being singletons. Sequenced sample: blood, either unsorted or a sorted T cell fraction (not recorded which). The source of these receptors is a male donor with ankylosing spondylitis. Both conserved end residues are part of each CDR3. A D gene is named only where the DNA matches it firmly. A row's size may be missing; if present it is once, few, many or a size class.

D: NA; V: TRBV12-3/TRBV12-4; J: TRBJ2-7; size: NA; CDR3: CASSQASSSYEQYF; DNA: TGTGCCAGCAGCCAAGCCTCAAGCTCCTACGAGCAGTACTTC
D: NA; V: TRBV29-1; J: TRBJ2-7; size: few; CDR3: CSVEEGQNSYEQYF; DNA: TGCAGCGTTGAAGAAGGGCAGAACTCCTACGAGCAGTACTTC
D: NA; V: TRBV27; J: TRBJ1-5; size: few; CDR3: CASSFRGSGQPQHF; DNA: TGTGCCAGCAGTTTCAGGGGTAGCGGACAGCCCCAGCATTTT
D: NA; V: TRBV7-2; J: TRBJ1-5; size: NA; CDR3: CASSPDWGNQPQHF; DNA: TGTGCCAGCAGCCCGGACTGGGGCAATCAGCCCCAGCATTTT
D: NA; V: TRBV6-1; J: TRBJ2-1; size: NA; CDR3: CASSPRVTYNEQFF; DNA: TGTGCCAGCAGTCCGCGTGTTACTTACAATGAGCAGTTCTTC
D: TRBD2; V: TRBV5-1; J: TRBJ2-1; size: NA; CDR3: CASSLSWGGDNEQFF; DNA: TGCGCCAGCAGCTTGTCCTGGGGAGGGGACAATGAGCAGTTCTTC
D: NA; V: TRBV9; J: TRBJ1-2; size: few; CDR3: CASSLTGWGDNYGYTF; DNA: TGTGCCAGCAGCTTAACAGGGTGGGGCGATAACTATGGCTACACCTTC
D: NA; V: TRBV5-1; J: TRBJ2-1; size: NA; CDR3: CASSFSWEPLYNEQFF; DNA: TGCGCCAGCAGCTTTTCCTGGGAACCTCTCTACAATGAGCAGTTCTTC
D: NA; V: TRBV20-1; J: TRBJ1-2; size: NA; CDR3: CSAGKSLQNYGYTF; DNA: TGCAGTGCCGGAAAGAGCCTGCAAAACTATGGCTACACCTTC
D: NA; V: TRBV4-1; J: TRBJ2-1; size: many; CDR3: CASSPSGQGHNEQFF; DNA: TGCGCCAGCAGCCCAAGCGGTCAGGGGCACAATGAGCAGTTCTTC
D: TRBD2; V: TRBV14; J: TRBJ2-7; size: NA; CDR3: CASSQQRGSYEQYF; DNA: TGTGCCAGCAGCCAGCAGCGGGGGAGCTACGAGCAGTACTTC
D: NA; V: TRBV11-1; J: TRBJ2-5; size: NA; CDR3: CASSTITFGARGGGETQYF; DNA: TGTGCCAGCAGCACCATAACGTTCGGGGCTCGCGGAGGGGGTGAGACCCAGTACTTC
D: TRBD1; V: TRBV6-5; J: TRBJ1-6; size: few; CDR3: CASRTGGFTLHF; DNA: TGTGCCAGCAGGACAGGGGGTTTCACCCTCCACTTT
D: NA; V: TRBV4-1; J: TRBJ1-1; size: NA; CDR3: CASSLGQEQAFF; DNA: TGCGCCAGCAGCCTTGGGCAGGAACAAGCTTTCTTT
D: NA; V: TRBV20-1; J: TRBJ2-7; size: few; CDR3: CSARDPLAPYEQYF; DNA: TGCAGTGCTAGGGACCCGCTAGCGCCCTACGAGCAGTACTTC
D: NA; V: TRBV27; J: TRBJ2-2; size: few; CDR3: CASSLFPPPSNTGELFF; DNA: TGTGCCAGCAGTTTATTCCCCCCACCCTCGAACACCGGGGAGCTGTTTTTT
D: NA; V: TRBV20-1; J: TRBJ2-3; size: NA; CDR3: CSARGTGTDTQYF; DNA: TGCAGTGCCCGGGGTACAGGGACAGATACGCAGTATTTT
D: TRBD1; V: TRBV29-1; J: TRBJ2-7; size: many; CDR3: CSVSQGVYEQYF; DNA: TGCAGCGTATCACAGGGGGTCTACGAGCAGTACTTC
D: NA; V: TRBV12-3/TRBV12-4; J: TRBJ2-1; size: few; CDR3: CAVGDEQFF; DNA: TGTGCCGTGGGGGATGAGCAGTTCTTC
D: NA; V: TRBV7-3; J: TRBJ1-2; size: NA; CDR3: CASSEDRLYGYTF; DNA: TGTGCCAGCAGCGAAGACAGGCTCTATGGCTACACCTTC
D: NA; V: TRBV4-2; J: TRBJ2-3; size: NA; CDR3: CASSSPPGTQYF; DNA: TGTGCCAGCAGCTCCCCGCCCGGTACGCAGTATTTT
D: TRBD2; V: TRBV5-1; J: TRBJ2-7; size: NA; CDR3: CASSLAKREGRDEQYF; DNA: TGCGCCAGCAGCTTGGCCAAGCGGGAGGGAAGGGACGAGCAGTACTTC
D: TRBD2; V: TRBV7-3; J: TRBJ2-1; size: few; CDR3: CASSWDYRNLNEQFF; DNA: TGTGCCAGCAGCTGGGACTACCGAAATCTCAATGAGCAGTTCTTC
D: NA; V: TRBV5-6; J: TRBJ2-5; size: NA; CDR3: CASSGPPQYF; DNA: TGTGCCAGCAGCGGGCCACCCCAGTACTTC
D: TRBD1; V: TRBV13; J: TRBJ2-3; size: NA; CDR3: CASSLGQGNVDTQYF; DNA: TGTGCCAGCAGTTTGGGACAGGGGAATGTAGATACGCAGTATTTT
D: TRBD1; V: TRBV5-1; J: TRBJ2-5; size: NA; CDR3: CASSLEDREGFSEETQYF; DNA: TGCGCCAGCAGCTTGGAGGACAGGGAAGGGTTTTCGGAAGAGACCCAGTACTTC
D: NA; V: TRBV6-5; J: TRBJ2-7; size: few; CDR3: CASSYASEQYF; DNA: TGTGCCAGCAGTTACGCGTCCGAGCAGTACTTC
D: NA; V: TRBV6-4; J: TRBJ2-1; size: NA; CDR3: CASSDGGGGEQFF; DNA: TGTGCCAGCAGTGACGGGGGGGGCGGTGAGCAGTTCTTC
D: NA; V: TRBV25-1; J: TRBJ2-7; size: NA; CDR3: CASSADRDTSYEQYF; DNA: TGTGCCAGCAGTGCGGACCGGGACACCTCCTACGAGCAGTACTTC
D: TRBD2; V: TRBV28; J: TRBJ2-3; size: NA; CDR3: CASSFLLAGGRDTQYF; DNA: TGTGCCAGCAGTTTCCTGCTAGCGGGAGGCCGAGATACGCAGTATTTT
D: TRBD2; V: TRBV20-1; J: TRBJ2-3; size: many; CDR3: CSAKDEAGGVDTQYF; DNA: TGCAGTGCGAAGGATGAAGCGGGAGGGGTGGATACGCAGTATTTT
D: NA; V: TRBV5-6; J: TRBJ2-7; size: few; CDR3: CASSFSVYEQYF; DNA: TGTGCCAGCAGCTTTAGTGTCTACGAGCAGTACTTC
D: TRBD2; V: TRBV10-3; J: TRBJ2-1; size: NA; CDR3: CAIRTSNLAGGSYNEQFF; DNA: TGTGCCATCAGAACCTCAAACCTAGCGGGAGGTTCCTACAATGAGCAGTTCTTC
D: NA; V: TRBV5-1; J: TRBJ1-1; size: NA; CDR3: CASSLVRGAAAEAFF; DNA: TGCGCCAGCAGCTTGGTTCGGGGAGCGGCGGCTGAAGCTTTCTTT
D: NA; V: TRBV29-1; J: TRBJ2-2; size: many; CDR3: CSVWGVAPPNTGELFF; DNA: TGCAGCGTGTGGGGGGTAGCGCCCCCGAACACCGGGGAGCTGTTTTTT
D: NA; V: TRBV7-9; J: TRBJ1-1; size: NA; CDR3: CASSSRGNTEAFF; DNA: TGTGCCAGCAGCAGCAGGGGGAACACTGAAGCTTTCTTT
D: NA; V: TRBV30; J: TRBJ2-1; size: NA; CDR3: CAWSVGNEQFF; DNA: TGTGCCTGGAGTGTTGGTAATGAGCAGTTCTTC
D: NA; V: TRBV7-9; J: TRBJ2-1; size: NA; CDR3: CASSLKSGEQFF; DNA: TGTGCCAGCAGCTTAAAAAGTGGTGAGCAGTTCTTC
D: NA; V: TRBV25-1; J: TRBJ2-1; size: NA; CDR3: CASSHTAYNEQFF; DNA: TGTGCCAGCAGCCACACGGCCTACAATGAGCAGTTCTTC
D: TRBD2; V: TRBV7-9; J: TRBJ2-3; size: NA; CDR3: CASSSPGLAGRTDTQYF; DNA: TGTGCCAGCAGCTCCCCTGGACTAGCGGGGCGCACAGATACGCAGTATTTT
D: TRBD2; V: TRBV10-1; J: TRBJ2-1; size: NA; CDR3: CASSDYAGGRKNEQFF; DNA: TGCGCCAGCAGTGATTATGCGGGAGGGCGAAAGAATGAGCAGTTCTTC
D: NA; V: TRBV7-3; J: TRBJ2-2; size: NA; CDR3: CASSLSSTGELFF; DNA: TGTGCCAGCAGCTTATCCAGCACCGGGGAGCTGTTTTTT
D: NA; V: TRBV5-1; J: TRBJ2-1; size: NA; CDR3: CASSLGDYHNEQFF; DNA: TGCGCCAGCAGCTTAGGCGACTACCACAATGAGCAGTTCTTC